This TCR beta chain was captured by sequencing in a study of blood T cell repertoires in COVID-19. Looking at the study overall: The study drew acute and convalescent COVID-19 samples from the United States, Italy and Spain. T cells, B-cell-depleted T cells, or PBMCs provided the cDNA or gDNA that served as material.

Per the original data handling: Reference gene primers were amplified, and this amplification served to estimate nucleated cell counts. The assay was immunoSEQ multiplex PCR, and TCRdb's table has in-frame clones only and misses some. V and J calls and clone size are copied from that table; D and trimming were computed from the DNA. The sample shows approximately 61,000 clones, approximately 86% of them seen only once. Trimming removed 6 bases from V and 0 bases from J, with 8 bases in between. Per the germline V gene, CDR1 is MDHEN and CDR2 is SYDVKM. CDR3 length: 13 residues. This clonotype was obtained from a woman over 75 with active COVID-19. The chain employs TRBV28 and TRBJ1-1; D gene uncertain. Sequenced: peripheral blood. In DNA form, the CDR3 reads TGTGCCAGCAGGGGGAGGATGAACACTGAAGCTTTCTTT. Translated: CASRGRMNTEAFF.